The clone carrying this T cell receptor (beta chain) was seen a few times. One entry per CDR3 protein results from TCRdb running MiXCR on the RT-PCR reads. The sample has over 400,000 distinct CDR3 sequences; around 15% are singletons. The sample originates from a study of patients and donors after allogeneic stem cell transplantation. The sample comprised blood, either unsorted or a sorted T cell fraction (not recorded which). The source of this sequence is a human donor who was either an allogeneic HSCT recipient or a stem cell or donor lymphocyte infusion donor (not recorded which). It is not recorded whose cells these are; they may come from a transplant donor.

CDR3 residues: CSASEDEVGALPYEQYF. The CDR3, as DNA: TGCAGTGCGAGTGAGGATGAAGTGGGGGCTTTACCCTACGAGCAGTACTTC. This sequence joins TRBV20-1 and TRBJ2-7; tentatively, D is TRBD1 (6 bases). Trimming took 6 bases from V and 2 from J, leaving 26 bases between them. The V gene's germline CDR1 is DFQATT and CDR2 SNEGSKA (reference sequence). This CDR3 spans 17 amino acids.